This passage covers 7 T cell receptor beta chains from one sample sequenced in a study of siplizumab effects on memory and regulatory T cells. Profiled with immunoSEQ multiplex PCR; TCRdb holds only in-frame clones, not every one. The sample shows approximately 60,000 clones, 79% of them seen only once. Material: memory CD4+ T cells sorted from blood. The receptor set was obtained from a human donor in good health.

The gene calls are TRBV5-1 and TRBJ2-2, with TRBD1 matching 8 bases. This CDR3 has 16 amino acids. The trim removed 4 bases at V and 1 base at J, leaving 6 bases unmatched. Looked up from germline, CDR1 is SGHRS and CDR2 is YFSETQ. The CDR3 DNA is TGCGCCAGCAGCCCGCAGGGGGCGATGAACACCGGGGAGCTGTTTTTT. Encoded protein: CASSPQGAMNTGELFF.

The chain recombines TRBV6-4 with TRBJ2-1, with 9 bases aligning to TRBD2. This CDR3 spans 14 amino acids. Per the germline V gene, CDR1 is MRHNA and CDR2 is SNTAGT. V lost 3 bases, J lost 8 bases, and 5 bases stayed unmatched. As DNA, the CDR3 is TGTGCCAGCAGTGAGCGGGGGGGGCCCCATGAGCAGTTCTTC. Translated: CASSERGGPHEQFF.

V and J are TRBV2 and TRBJ2-1; 13 bases are a match to TRBD2. CDR3 length: 15 amino acids. Germline V gene sequence: CDR1 SNHLY, CDR2 FYNNEI. The J segment lost 8 bases and the V segment lost 4 bases, leaving 5 bases of the junction unmatched. CDR3 nucleotide sequence: TGTGCCAGCAGTGTACTAGCGGGGGGGCTCGATGAGCAGTTCTTC. This gives the protein CASSVLAGGLDEQFF. Based on the CDR3 plus reference TRBV2 and TRBJ2-1, the full variable domain is EPEVTQTPSHQVTQMGQEVILRCVPISNHLYFYWYRQILGQKVEFLVSFYNNEISEKSEIFDDQFSVERPDGSNFTLKIRSTKLEDSAMYFCASSVLAGGLDEQFFGPGTRLTVL.

V usage is TRBV28 and J usage is TRBJ2-7; D is tentatively TRBD1 or TRBD2 (5 bases each). The germline gives CDR1 MDHEN, CDR2 SYDVKM. CDR3 size: 15 residues. V lost 5 bases to trimming and J lost 2 bases, with 16 bases between them. The DNA for the CDR3 is TGTGCCAGCAGTCCCGGGACGGCCCCCCCCTACGAGCAGTACTTC. Encoded protein: CASSPGTAPPYEQYF. The entire variable domain, with the rest obtained from reference TRBV28 and TRBJ2-7, is as follows: DVKVTQSSRYLVKRTGEKVFLECVQDMDHENMFWYRQDPGLGLRLIYFSYDVKMKEKGDIPEGYSVSREKKERFSLILESASTNQTSMYLCASSPGTAPPYEQYFGPGTRLTVT.

The chain carries TRBV10-3 and TRBJ2-5; D not resolved. With 2 bases removed from V and 4 bases from J, the gap between germline ends came to 8 bases. Germline CDR1 reads ENHRY; CDR2 reads SYGVKD. CDR3 length: 13 amino acids. Here the CDR3 reads CAISERVRETQYF. In DNA form, the CDR3 reads TGTGCCATCAGTGAGAGGGTAAGAGAGACCCAGTACTTC.

The V gene is TRBV10-3, the J gene TRBJ2-3; D unclear. The CDR3 extends over 15 amino acids. V lost 4 bases and J 2 bases, leaving 13 bases between the germline ends. Germline V gene data show CDR1 as ENHRY and CDR2 as SYGVKD. This chain's CDR3 is CAISVAPHPTDTQYF. DNA for the CDR3: TGTGCCATCAGTGTCGCCCCACACCCCACAGATACGCAGTATTTT.

The chain carries TRBV5-1 and TRBJ1-1; D is possibly TRBD1 (6 bases). Trimming removed 4 bases at V and 7 bases at J, with 17 bases between. There are 14 residues in the CDR3. The germline V gene has CDR1 SGHRS and CDR2 YFSETQ. In DNA, the CDR3 is TGCGCCAGCAGCGTGGACAGTGGACCCAGTGAAGCTTTCTTT. Protein sequence: CASSVDSGPSEAFF.